Below, 11 T cell receptor beta chains from the same sample are listed, as sequenced in a study of response to subunit inactivated influenza vaccine. Using its own MiXCR run on the RT-PCR reads, TCRdb lists one record per CDR3 protein. The data show under 550,000 distinct CDR3 sequences, roughly 7.6% seen once. Source: PBMCs from blood, taken less than 25 months after vaccination. Receptors originate from a man aged 50-75 years who received an inactivated influenza vaccine.

This clonotype turned up a few times. V gene TRBV6-1 combines with J gene TRBJ2-5, with TRBD1 as a possible D gene (6 bases). V was trimmed by 8 bases and J by 1 base, leaving 26 bases between them. CDR3 length: 18 residues. Germline V gene sequence: CDR1 MNHNS, CDR2 SASEGT. CDR3 coding DNA: TGTGCCAGCCAATCGTCCCTGGGGGCTCAGGCCACCCAAGAGACCCAGTACTTC. It specifies CASQSSLGAQATQETQYF.

The chain employs TRBV2 and TRBJ2-5; possibly TRBD1 for D (5 bases). The germline CDR1 and CDR2 sequences are SNHLY and FYNNEI. This CDR3 has 13 amino acids. Trimming cost V 10 bases and J 0 bases, with 12 bases left between them. This CDR3 is CATGRTHQETQYF. CDR3 in DNA: TGTGCCACTGGCAGGACACACCAAGAGACCCAGTACTTC. The variable domain in full, with the rest retrieved from reference TRBV2 and TRBJ2-5, is EPEVTQTPSHQVTQMGQEVILRCVPISNHLYFYWYRQILGQKVEFLVSFYNNEISEKSEIFDDQFSVERPDGSNFTLKIRSTKLEDSAMYFCATGRTHQETQYFGPGTRLLVL.

This chain uses TRBV6-2 or TRBV6-3 with TRBJ2-5; 13 bases are shared with TRBD2. The CDR3 totals 16 residues. Trimming took 6 bases from V and 4 from J; bases not matched to a gene: 8. The germline gives CDR1 MNHEY, CDR2 SVGEGT. This chain's CDR3 is CASRPRLAGGTETQYF. The CDR3 DNA reads TGTGCCAGCAGACCAAGACTAGCGGGAGGAACAGAGACCCAGTACTTC.

CDR3 nucleotide sequence: TGTGCCATCAGTGAGCCAGAGAGTGGACAGAACACAGATACGCAGTATTTT. Its protein product is CAISEPESGQNTDTQYF. The chain is built from TRBV10-3 and TRBJ2-3; possible D gene TRBD1, 6 bases. The CDR3 extends over 17 amino acids. The ends were cut back, 2 bases at V and 2 bases at J, with 17 bases in the middle. The germline V gene has CDR1 ENHRY and CDR2 SYGVKD.

This clonotype was seen ten or more times. This chain uses TRBV6-4 with TRBJ1-2, with D unclear. From germline, CDR1 is MRHNA and CDR2 SNTAGT. Trimming stripped 7 bases from V and 4 bases from J, with 13 bases between. There are 13 residues in the CDR3. The CDR3 here is CASTPGEGYGYTF. The CDR3 DNA follows: TGTGCCAGCACCCCCGGGGAAGGCTATGGCTACACCTTC.

The sample holds a few counts of this clonotype. The rearrangement joins TRBV6-2 or TRBV6-3 to TRBJ1-1; D unresolved. The CDR3 spans 11 residues. Germline CDR1 MNHEY, CDR2 SVGEGT. Deletions cut 6 bases from V and 8 bases from J, with 10 bases between. CDR3 sequence: CASRDRREAFF. CDR3 nucleotide sequence: TGTGCCAGCAGAGATCGTAGGGAAGCTTTCTTT.

The V call is TRBV5-1, the J call TRBJ1-5, with D perhaps TRBD1 (6 bases). Trimming shortened V by 2 bases and J by 4 bases, and 19 bases separated the two germline ends. The CDR3 covers 17 residues. CDR1 SGHRS and CDR2 YFSETQ come from the germline V gene. The chain's CDR3 is CASSLLKTAGDNQPQHF. DNA of the CDR3: TGCGCCAGCAGCTTACTAAAAACGGCAGGGGATAATCAGCCCCAGCATTTT.

The V gene is TRBV7-2, the J gene TRBJ2-5; 10 nucleotides align to TRBD2. CDR1 and CDR2 from the germline V gene are SGHTA and FQGNSA. The CDR3 runs to 15 residues. V was pared by 2 bases and J by 4 bases, with 4 bases of the junction left unmatched. CDR3 sequence: CASSLSSGRRETQYF. The CDR3 nucleotides are TGTGCCAGCAGCTTAAGTAGCGGGAGGAGAGAGACCCAGTACTTC.

This clonotype showed up just a few times. This chain connects TRBV7-2 to TRBJ2-5; D gene ambiguous. Trimming took off 5 bases at V and 7 bases at J, with 23 bases between the two ends. The germline gives CDR1 SGHTA, CDR2 FQGNSA. The CDR3 is 16 residues long. CDR3 residues: CASSGRTSPGSLTQYF. CDR3 in DNA: TGTGCCAGCAGCGGGCGTACGTCGCCCGGTAGCCTGACCCAGTACTTC.

V usage is TRBV4-1 and J usage is TRBJ2-5; 16 bases match TRBD2. Germline V gene data show CDR1 as MGHRA and CDR2 as YSYEKL. The CDR3 contains 17 residues. V lost 5 bases and J lost 4; bases outside the gene matches: 7. The CDR3 region is CASSTSGLAGGPETQYF. The CDR3 DNA follows: TGCGCCAGCAGCACGTCGGGACTAGCGGGAGGGCCAGAGACCCAGTACTTC.

This clonotype was counted only a few times. The chain is built from TRBV7-9 and TRBJ2-6; TRBD1 is a possible D gene (6 bases). V shed 6 bases and J shed 10 bases, with 16 bases lying between them. Germline values: CDR1 SEHNR, CDR2 FQNEAQ (reference sequence). The CDR3 spans 14 residues. The CDR3 here is CASSWTDTGNVLTF. The CDR3 DNA reads as TGTGCCAGCAGTTGGACAGACACGGGGAACGTCCTGACTTTC. Supplemented by reference TRBV7-9 and TRBJ2-6, the full variable domain reads DTGVSQNPRHKITKRGQNVTFRCDPISEHNRLYWYRQTLGQGPEFLTYFQNEAQLEKSRLLSDRFSAERPKGSFSTLEIQRTEQGDSAMYLCASSWTDTGNVLTFGAGSRLTVL.